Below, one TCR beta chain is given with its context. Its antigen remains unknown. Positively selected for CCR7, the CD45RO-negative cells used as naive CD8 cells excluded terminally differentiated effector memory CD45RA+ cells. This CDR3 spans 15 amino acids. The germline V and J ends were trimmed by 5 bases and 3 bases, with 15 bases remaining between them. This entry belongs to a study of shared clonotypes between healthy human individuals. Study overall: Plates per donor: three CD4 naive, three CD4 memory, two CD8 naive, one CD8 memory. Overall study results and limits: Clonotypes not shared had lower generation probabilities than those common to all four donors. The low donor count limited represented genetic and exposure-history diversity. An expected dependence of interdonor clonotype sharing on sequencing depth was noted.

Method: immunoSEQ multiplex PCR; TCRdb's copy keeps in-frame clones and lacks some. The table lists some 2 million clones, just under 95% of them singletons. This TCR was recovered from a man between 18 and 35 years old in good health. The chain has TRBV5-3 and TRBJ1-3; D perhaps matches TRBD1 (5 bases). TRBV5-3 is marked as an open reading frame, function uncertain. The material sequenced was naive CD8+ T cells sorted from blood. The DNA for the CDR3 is TGTGCCAGAAGGGTTAGTAAGGGGAATGGAAACACCATATATTTT. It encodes CARRVSKGNGNTIYF.